These 15 T cell receptor beta chains came from one sample sequenced in a study of shared clonotypes between healthy human individuals (dated by TCRdb to 2019 to 2021). The library relied on the immunoSEQ multiplex PCR assay. TCRdb holds this immuneACCESS table with in-frame rearrangements only. Some clones are missing; in checked studies, unresolved V genes explain under half, and the rest has no known cause. The sample table holds around 2,000,000 clones, of which about 95% were seen once. Under 1.5% of the sample belongs to the ten largest clones. CD8 naive samples were CD45RO-negative cells positively selected for CCR7, giving a CD45RA+CCR7+ population that excluded TemRA cells. The sample comprised naive CD8+ T cells sorted from blood. The sample's cell subset or site, from its label and the paper: CD45RA+CCR7+. The receptors here all came from a man aged 18 to 30 in good health.

The chain employs TRBV2 and TRBJ2-7, with 7 bases fitting TRBD1. With V trimmed by 7 bases and J by 4 bases, 7 bases remained unmatched. CDR1 is SNHLY and CDR2 is FYNNEI in the germline V gene. The CDR3 spans 13 residues. CDR3 bases: TGTGCCAGCACAGACAGGGTGTGGTACGAGCAGTACTTC. Translation: CASTDRVWYEQYF.

This chain links TRBV5-4 with TRBJ2-1; weak D call: TRBD2 (6 bases). This CDR3 contains 16 residues. V was cut by 0 bases and J by 2 bases, with 12 bases left in between. Looked up from germline, CDR1 is SGHNT and CDR2 is YYREEE (reference sequence). For the CDR3, the DNA is TGTGCCAGCAGCTTGGAGGCGGGACCTACCTACAATGAGCAGTTCTTC. Translated: CASSLEAGPTYNEQFF.

Remarks on this clone: The same CDR3 can be traced to other DNA sequences in this sample. This chain uses TRBV5-6 with TRBJ2-7; D gene uncertain. Looked up from germline, CDR1 is SGHDT and CDR2 is YYEEEE. This CDR3 region has 11 residues. Trimming shortened V by 3 bases and J by 4 bases, and 5 bases separated the two germline ends. As DNA, the CDR3 is TGTGCCAGCAGCTCCGGGTACGAGCAGTACTTC. It is translated as CASSSGYEQYF.

This clone was counted a single time. V is TRBV19 and J is TRBJ1-1, with D possibly TRBD1 on 5 matching bases. The V end lost 0 bases, the J end lost 5 bases, and 7 bases lay between the germline ends. The CDR3 sequence is 13 residues long. Per the germline V gene, CDR1 is LNHDA and CDR2 is SQIVND (reference sequence). The CDR3 nucleotides are TGTGCCAGTAGTATAGAGGGGGGAACTGAAGCTTTCTTT. This encodes CASSIEGGTEAFF.

J is TRBJ2-2 and V is TRBV30; possibly TRBD2 for D (6 bases). Germline V CDR1 and CDR2: GTSNPN, SVGIG (reference sequence). V was pared by 2 bases and J by 7 bases, with 20 bases between. CDR3 size: 16 residues. CDR3 sequence (DNA): TGTGCCTGGAGTCTACCTTTCGCAGGAGGGAACGGGGAGCTGTTTTTT. It codes for CAWSLPFAGGNGELFF.

The chain links TRBV7-9 to TRBJ2-7; D is undetermined. Per the germline V gene, CDR1 is SEHNR and CDR2 is FQNEAQ (reference sequence). The V end was cut by 5 bases, the J end by 6 bases, with 14 bases between. The CDR3 loop spans 13 amino acids. CDR3 coding DNA: TGTGCCAGCAGCCCCCGAGACACGGCCGAGCAGTACTTC. Its translation: CASSPRDTAEQYF.

The V gene is TRBV25-1, the J gene TRBJ2-1; no clear D. In germline, CDR1 is MGHDK, CDR2 SYGVNS. CDR3 length equals 14 residues. The V and J ends lost 5 bases and 6 bases respectively, with 14 bases between them. The CDR3 sequence: CASSHATAVNEQFF. CDR3 sequence (DNA): TGTGCCAGCAGTCATGCGACGGCGGTCAATGAGCAGTTCTTC.

V usage is TRBV9 and J usage is TRBJ1-4, with D tentatively TRBD1 (5 bases). The CDR3 has 17 amino acids. V lost 0 bases and J lost 0, with 12 bases in between. Looked up from germline, CDR1 is SGDLS and CDR2 is YYNGEE. CDR3 sequence (DNA): TGTGCCAGCAGCGTAGGTAGACTGACAGCAACTAATGAAAAACTGTTTTTT. Residues: CASSVGRLTATNEKLFF.

The sample holds a few counts of this clone. V is TRBV6-5 and J is TRBJ1-2; D is perhaps TRBD1 (5 bases). Deletions cut 2 bases from V and 0 bases from J, with 13 bases between. The CDR3 spans 16 residues. Germline V gene sequence: CDR1 MNHEY, CDR2 SVGAGI. CDR3 nucleotides: TGTGCCAGCAGTTACATGGAGACAGCGACTAACTATGGCTACACCTTC. It specifies CASSYMETATNYGYTF.

The chain couples TRBV7-9 to TRBJ2-3, with D possibly matching TRBD2 (5 bases). The CDR3 contains 9 residues. The V end was cut by 11 bases, the J end by 9 bases, with 9 bases between. CDR1 and CDR2 (germline): SEHNR, FQNEAQ (reference sequence). The CDR3 sequence is CAGSETQYF. The CDR3 DNA sequence: TGTGCCGGTAGCGAAACGCAGTATTTT.

This clone was counted a few times. CDR3 amino acids: CASGPLLNSPLHF. CDR3 nucleotides: TGTGCCAGCGGTCCCCTGCTGAATTCACCCCTCCACTTT. The chain carries TRBV6-1 and TRBJ1-6; no clear D. Trimming took off 8 bases at V and 7 bases at J, with 12 bases between the two ends. The germline CDR1 and CDR2 sequences are MNHNS and SASEGT. This CDR3 comprises 13 residues.

The rearrangement joins TRBV25-1 to TRBJ1-2, with 7 bases identical to TRBD1. The ends lost 5 bases at V and 4 bases at J; junction bases unmatched: 10. The germline V gene has CDR1 MGHDK and CDR2 SYGVNS. This CDR3 has 15 amino acids. The CDR3 reads CASSPLQGTIYGYTF. The DNA of the CDR3 is TGTGCCAGCAGTCCGCTACAGGGGACTATCTATGGCTACACCTTC.

The rearrangement links TRBV27 to TRBJ2-1, with D tentatively TRBD2 (7 bases). Trimming left V 2 bases short and J 1 base short, with 12 bases between. Germline CDR1 reads MNHEY; CDR2 reads SMNVEV (reference sequence). This CDR3 is 16 amino acids long. The CDR3 coding sequence is TGTGCCAGCAGTTTAAGGGCGGGGGCTTCCTACAATGAGCAGTTCTTC. Translating gives CASSLRAGASYNEQFF.

This sequence joins TRBV28 and TRBJ1-1; 8 positions agree with TRBD1. CDR1 MDHEN and CDR2 SYDVKM come from the germline V gene. J gave up 2 bases and V 7 bases, and 9 bases lay outside the gene matches. The length of the CDR3 is 15 residues. The CDR3 coding sequence is TGTGCCAGCATCTGGGGCGGGACAGGAAACACTGAAGCTTTCTTT. It translates to CASIWGGTGNTEAFF.

The chain is built from TRBV6-5 and TRBJ2-1; D remains ambiguous. V lost 5 bases and J 0 bases, leaving 11 bases between the germline ends. The CDR3 totals 15 residues. Germline V CDR1 and CDR2: MNHEY, SVGAGI. In DNA, the CDR3 is TGTGCCAGCAGTCAACGAGCGAGCTCCTACAATGAGCAGTTCTTC. As protein: CASSQRASSYNEQFF.